This T cell receptor (beta chain) is drawn from a study of blood T cell repertoires in COVID-19. Whole-study context: Acute and convalescent COVID-19 samples came from the United States, Italy and Spain. PBMCs, B-cell-depleted T cells, or T cells provided the cDNA or gDNA that made up the material.

Assay used: immunoSEQ multiplex PCR; TCRdb lists only in-frame clones, some missing. The table shows about 180,000 clones, with approximately 89% occurring only once. The CDR3 is made up of 14 amino acids. Germline V gene data show CDR1 as LGHDT and CDR2 as YNNKEL (reference sequence). V lost 5 bases and J lost 4; bases outside the gene matches: 1. Participants reported their clinical history, and cohort assignment relied on those reports. The chain has TRBV3-1 (or the pseudogene TRBV3-2) and TRBJ2-3; TRBD2 matches 12 bases. This receptor was taken from a woman aged 40 to 50 with acute COVID-19. The sequenced sample was PBMCs or T cells enriched from blood (not recorded which). The CDR3 sequence is CASSGTSGPDTQYF. Here the CDR3 DNA reads TGTGCCAGCAGCGGGACTAGCGGGCCAGATACGCAGTATTTT.